One sample yielded the 28 T cell receptor beta chains listed below, sequenced in a study of T cell responses to AZD1222 COVID-19 vaccine. Profiled with immunoSEQ multiplex PCR; TCRdb holds only in-frame clones, not every one. The sample has 150,000 to 200,000 clones, 85% to 95% seen once. The sample was peripheral blood, taken on day 0 of AZD1222 vaccination. These receptors all stem from an adult in good health.

V is TRBV7-2 and J is TRBJ2-3, with 7 bases lining up with TRBD1. The CDR3 consists of 15 residues. V shed 4 bases and J 2 bases; nucleotides not matched to a gene: 6. The germline V gene encodes CDR1 SGHTA and CDR2 FQGNSA. The CDR3 DNA is TGTGCCAGCAGCTCCGACAGGGTTCCCACAGATACGCAGTATTTT. Translation gives CASSSDRVPTDTQYF.

This chain joins TRBV5-4 and TRBJ2-5; maybe TRBD2 (6 bases). Germline V lookup: CDR1 SGHNT, CDR2 YYREEE (reference sequence). There are 14 residues in the CDR3. The ends were cut back, 5 bases at V and 1 base at J, with 12 bases in the middle. The CDR3 DNA reads TGTGCCAGCAGAGGGAGGCTAGCCCAAGAGACCCAGTACTTC. It yields the protein CASRGRLAQETQYF.

The chain carries TRBV6-2 or TRBV6-3 and TRBJ2-3; D unclear. The CDR3 is made up of 13 amino acids. Per the germline V gene, CDR1 is MNHEY and CDR2 is SVGEGT. Trimming took off 0 bases at V and 8 bases at J, with 9 bases between the two ends. CDR3 nucleotide sequence: TGTGCCAGCAGTTACTCGACCCCCCCTACGCAGTATTTT. Translated: CASSYSTPPTQYF.

This sequence joins TRBV11-3 and TRBJ1-1, with D tentatively TRBD1 (5 bases). CDR3 length: 14 residues. Per the germline V gene, CDR1 is SGHNT and CDR2 is YENEEA. Trimming shortened V by 6 bases and J by 1 base, and 12 bases separated the two germline ends. The CDR3, as DNA: TGTGCCAGCAGTCCGGGGCCAGAGAACACTGAAGCTTTCTTT. Amino acid sequence: CASSPGPENTEAFF. The whole variable domain, remainder taken from reference TRBV11-3 and TRBJ1-1, is EAGVVQSPRYKIIEKKQPVAFWCNPISGHNTLYWYLQNLGQGPELLIRYENEEAVDDSQLPKDRFSAERLKGVDSTLKIQPAELGDSAVYLCASSPGPENTEAFFGQGTRLTVV.

This chain joins TRBV7-9 and TRBJ1-4, with 9 bases fitting TRBD1. CDR1 and CDR2 from the germline V gene are SEHNR and FQNEAQ (reference sequence). CDR3 length: 14 residues. Germline trimming cut 3 bases from V and 6 bases from J; bases unmatched to any gene: 2. The CDR3 region has the DNA TGTGCCAGCAGCTTGGGACAGGGCTATGAAAAACTGTTTTTT. This encodes CASSLGQGYEKLFF.

This chain uses TRBV9 with TRBJ2-2; no clear D gene. V dropped 3 bases and J dropped 1 base, with 10 bases sitting between them. CDR1 and CDR2 (germline): SGDLS, YYNGEE. The CDR3 covers 15 residues. CDR3 DNA: TGTGCCAGCAGCGCCCGGGCCTGGAACACCGGGGAGCTGTTTTTT. It translates to CASSARAWNTGELFF.

In DNA, the CDR3 is TGTGCCACCAGTGATAAGGGGGCGCGAGGCTACACCTTC. Encoded protein: CATSDKGARGYTF. The V gene is TRBV24-1, the J gene TRBJ1-2; TRBD1 agrees at 7 bases. The germline V gene has CDR1 KGHDR and CDR2 SFDVKD. The trim removed 3 bases at V and 8 bases at J, leaving 5 bases unmatched. The CDR3 has 13 residues.

This rearrangement joins TRBV12-3 or TRBV12-4 to TRBJ2-7; D possibly corresponds to TRBD2 (5 bases). This CDR3 region has 13 residues. V was cut by 6 bases and J by 1 base, with 10 bases left in between. This chain's CDR3 is CASRATGSYEQYF. The CDR3 nucleotides are TGTGCCAGCAGGGCGACGGGATCCTACGAGCAGTACTTC.

Only a few counts were recorded for this clone. The J gene is TRBJ1-1, the V gene TRBV11-2; 7 bases are a match to TRBD1. The CDR3 consists of 14 residues. Germline CDR1 and CDR2: SGHAT and FQNNGV. V dropped 5 bases and J dropped 1; count of bases not matched to a gene: 4. CDR3 DNA: TGTGCCAGCAGCCTATGGGACAGGAACACTGAAGCTTTCTTT. This sequence encodes CASSLWDRNTEAFF.

The chain is built from TRBV2 and TRBJ1-5; TRBD1 agrees at 11 bases. The CDR3 sequence is 16 residues long. With 4 bases clipped from V and 3 bases from J, the junction kept 5 bases outside the gene matches. CDR1 and CDR2 (germline): SNHLY, FYNNEI. Here the CDR3 reads CASSGGTGGNNQPQHF. In DNA form, the CDR3 reads TGTGCCAGCAGTGGGGGGACAGGGGGTAACAATCAGCCCCAGCATTTT.

CDR3 loop: CASSFKGTNYGYTF. The CDR3 DNA is TGTGCCAGCAGCTTTAAGGGAACTAACTATGGCTACACCTTC. The J gene is TRBJ1-2, the V gene TRBV5-4; no clear D. CDR3 length: 14 amino acids. V was cut by 2 bases and J by 0 bases, with 8 bases left in between. The germline V gene encodes CDR1 SGHNT and CDR2 YYREEE (reference sequence).

The V and J genes are TRBV2 and TRBJ1-3; D unresolved. Germline-derived CDR1 and CDR2 are SNHLY and FYNNEI. This CDR3 has 12 residues. The germline V and J ends were trimmed by 6 bases and 4 bases, with 7 bases remaining between them. CDR3 region: CASRENGNTIYF. The CDR3 DNA reads TGTGCCAGCAGGGAGAACGGAAACACCATATATTTT.

The V call is TRBV19, the J call TRBJ2-7; the D call may be TRBD1 or TRBD2 (6 bases each). Deletions cut 3 bases from V and 6 bases from J, with 15 bases between. CDR1 and CDR2 from the germline V gene are LNHDA and SQIVND (reference sequence). The CDR3 runs 14 residues. CDR3 DNA: TGTGCCAGTAGTATTGTGGGGGGCGAGGGCGAGCAGTACTTC. It translates to CASSIVGGEGEQYF.

The V gene is TRBV14, the J gene TRBJ2-5, with 7 bases fitting TRBD2. V trimming: 1 base; J trimming: 6 bases; junction bases outside the gene matches: 2. Germline lookup yields CDR1 SGHDN and CDR2 FVKESK. CDR3 length: 13 amino acids. DNA of the CDR3: TGTGCCAGCAGCCAAGGGGGGGGACAGACCCAGTACTTC. Translation: CASSQGGGQTQYF.

The rearrangement uses TRBV10-3 and TRBJ2-7; no clear D gene. Per germline, CDR1 ENHRY and CDR2 SYGVKD. V shed 3 bases and J shed 3 bases, with 12 bases lying between them. The CDR3 has 14 residues. The CDR3 bases are TGTGCCATCAGTGATTACTCGGGCCACTACGAGCAGTACTTC. Translated, it gives CAISDYSGHYEQYF.

The rearrangement links TRBV7-8 to TRBJ1-5; the D is unclear. Trimming cost V 5 bases and J 5 bases, with 10 bases left between them. The CDR3 length is 13 residues. Looked up from germline, CDR1 is SGHVS and CDR2 is FQNEAQ. The CDR3 loop is CASSLFPDQPQHF. In DNA form, the CDR3 reads TGTGCCAGCAGCCTCTTTCCGGATCAGCCCCAGCATTTT.

About this clone: A read error may produce the germline difference seen at one junction end. V is TRBV20-1 and J is TRBJ2-1; TRBD1 is a possible D gene (5 bases). CDR1 is DFQATT and CDR2 is SNEGSKA in the germline V gene (reference sequence). The CDR3 length is 10 residues. For the CDR3, the DNA is TGCAGCGCTAGGGGCTTCGAGCAGTTCTTC. Translation gives CSARGFEQFF.

The chain recombines TRBV19 with TRBJ1-1; D uncertain. The CDR3 contains 17 residues. CDR1 and CDR2 from the germline V gene are LNHDA and SQIVND (reference sequence). Trimming removed 4 bases from V and 0 bases from J, with 18 bases in between. In nucleotides, the CDR3 is TGTGCCAGTAGTACCAACTCCGGACGGAGAATGAACACTGAAGCTTTCTTT. Its protein is CASSTNSGRRMNTEAFF.

CDR3 in amino acids: CASSPGHLNTEAFF. CDR3 DNA sequence: TGTGCCAGCAGCCCGGGACACCTGAACACTGAAGCTTTCTTT. The chain couples TRBV6-5 to TRBJ1-1, with D possibly TRBD1 on 6 matching bases. The CDR3 contains 14 residues. Germline CDR1 MNHEY, CDR2 SVGAGI. The V end lost 6 bases, the J end lost 0 bases, and 11 bases lay between the germline ends.

The CDR3: CASIGGSYEQYF. CDR3 nucleotide sequence: TGTGCCAGCATCGGGGGATCTTACGAGCAGTACTTC. The gene calls are TRBV2 and TRBJ2-7, with D perhaps TRBD2 (6 bases). Trimming removed 7 bases at V and 4 bases at J, with 11 bases between. Germline V CDR1 and CDR2: SNHLY, FYNNEI. This CDR3 contains 12 residues.

V is TRBV4-3 and J is TRBJ2-7, with D perhaps matching TRBD1 or TRBD2 (5 bases each). Trimming removed 4 bases from V and 0 bases from J, with 13 bases in between. Germline CDR1 is LGHNA and CDR2 is YSLEER. The CDR3 loop spans 15 amino acids. DNA for the CDR3: TGCGCCAGCAGCCGTGGGACCGACAGCTCCTACGAGCAGTACTTC. It codes for CASSRGTDSSYEQYF.

The genes are TRBV20-1 and TRBJ2-1; 9 bases align to TRBD1. V was clipped by 3 bases and J by 7 bases; unmatched bases: 7. The length of the CDR3 is 14 residues. Looked up from germline, CDR1 is DFQATT and CDR2 is SNEGSKA (reference sequence). The CDR3: CSASLGQGRNEQFF. In nucleotides, the CDR3 is TGCAGTGCTAGTCTGGGACAGGGTCGGAATGAGCAGTTCTTC.

This sequence joins TRBV2 and TRBJ1-5; D is possibly TRBD1 (6 bases). The CDR3 loop spans 13 amino acids. V was shortened by 7 bases and J by 11 bases, with 18 bases between the two germline ends. In germline, CDR1 is SNHLY, CDR2 FYNNEI. CDR3 coding DNA: TGTGCCAGCACCACCGAGGGGGAGAGATCCCAGCATTTT. This sequence encodes CASTTEGERSQHF.

This clone was counted once. The chain recombines TRBV11-1 with TRBJ2-2; D gene ambiguous. This CDR3 has 12 amino acids. V dropped 5 bases and J dropped 8 bases, with 9 bases sitting between them. Germline CDR1 and CDR2: SGHAT and FQDESV (reference sequence). The CDR3 region is CASSPQGGELFF. The CDR3 DNA sequence: TGTGCCAGCAGCCCTCAAGGGGGGGAGCTGTTTTTT.

V gene TRBV19 combines with J gene TRBJ1-5; 8 nucleotides line up with TRBD1. The CDR3 has 13 residues. The V gene's germline CDR1 is LNHDA and CDR2 SQIVND (reference sequence). The trim removed 8 bases at V and 2 bases at J, leaving 2 bases unmatched. The CDR3 spells CASGQGGNQPQHF. CDR3 bases: TGTGCCAGTGGACAGGGAGGCAATCAGCCCCAGCATTTT.

This clone appeared a single time. The CDR3 region has the DNA TGTGCCAGTATCGGCGTCCGGGGAGCTTTCTTT. Translating it yields CASIGVRGAFF. The chain combines TRBV19 with TRBJ1-1, with D uncertain. Looked up from germline, CDR1 is LNHDA and CDR2 is SQIVND (reference sequence). Between the trimmed V and J ends, which lost 7 bases and 10 bases, there was a span of 13 bases. This CDR3 contains 11 residues.

The chain combines TRBV19 with TRBJ1-1, with D perhaps TRBD1 (5 bases). Germline V gene sequence: CDR1 LNHDA, CDR2 SQIVND (reference sequence). V was trimmed by 9 bases and J by 0 bases, leaving 11 bases between them. CDR3 length equals 13 residues. The chain's CDR3 is CASLGTLNTEAFF. CDR3 bases: TGTGCCAGCCTCGGGACCCTGAACACTGAAGCTTTCTTT. The variable domain in full, completed from reference TRBV19 and TRBJ1-1, reads DGGITQSPKYLFRKEGQNVTLSCEQNLNHDAMYWYRQDPGQGLRLIYYSQIVNDFQKGDIAEGYSVSREKKESFPLTVTSAQKNPTAFYLCASLGTLNTEAFFGQGTRLTVV.

The J gene is TRBJ1-2, the V gene TRBV4-2, with a possible D match to TRBD1 (6 bases). Per the germline V gene, CDR1 is LGHNA and CDR2 is YNFKEQ. Trimming stripped 3 bases from V and 0 bases from J, with 11 bases between. The CDR3 runs to 15 residues. CDR3 residues: CASSQDGQTNYGYTF. CDR3 DNA: TGTGCCAGCAGCCAGGATGGACAGACTAACTATGGCTACACCTTC.